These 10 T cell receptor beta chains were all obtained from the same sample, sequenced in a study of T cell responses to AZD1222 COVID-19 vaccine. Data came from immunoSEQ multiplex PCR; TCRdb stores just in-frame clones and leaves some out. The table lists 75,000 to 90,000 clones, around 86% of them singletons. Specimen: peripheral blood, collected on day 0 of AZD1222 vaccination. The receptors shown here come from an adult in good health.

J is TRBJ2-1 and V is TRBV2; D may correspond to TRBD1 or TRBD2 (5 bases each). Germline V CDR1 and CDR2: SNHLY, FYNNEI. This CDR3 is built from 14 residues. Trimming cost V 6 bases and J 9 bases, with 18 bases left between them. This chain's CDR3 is CASRGLRGRGEQFF. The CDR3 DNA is TGTGCCAGCAGGGGGCTTCGGGGCCGTGGTGAGCAGTTCTTC.

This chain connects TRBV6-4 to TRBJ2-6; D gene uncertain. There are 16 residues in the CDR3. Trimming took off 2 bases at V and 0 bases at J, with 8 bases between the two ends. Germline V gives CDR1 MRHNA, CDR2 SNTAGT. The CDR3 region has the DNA TGTGCCAGCAGTGACGGATTTAGCTCTGGGGCCAACGTCCTGACTTTC. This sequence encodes CASSDGFSSGANVLTF.

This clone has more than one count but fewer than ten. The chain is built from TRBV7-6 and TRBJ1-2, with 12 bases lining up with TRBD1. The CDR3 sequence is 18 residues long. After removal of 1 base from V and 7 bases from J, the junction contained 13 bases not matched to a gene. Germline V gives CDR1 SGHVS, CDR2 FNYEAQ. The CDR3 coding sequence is TGTGCCAGCAGCTTAGGGGTCAAGGGACAGGGGGCGCGGAGTGGCTACACCTTC. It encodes CASSLGVKGQGARSGYTF.

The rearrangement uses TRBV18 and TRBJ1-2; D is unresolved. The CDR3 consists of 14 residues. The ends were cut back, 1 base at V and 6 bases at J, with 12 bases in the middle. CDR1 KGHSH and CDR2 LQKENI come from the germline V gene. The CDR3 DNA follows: TGTGCCAGCTCACCACTTGCCCCAGAGGATGGCTACACCTTC. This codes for CASSPLAPEDGYTF.

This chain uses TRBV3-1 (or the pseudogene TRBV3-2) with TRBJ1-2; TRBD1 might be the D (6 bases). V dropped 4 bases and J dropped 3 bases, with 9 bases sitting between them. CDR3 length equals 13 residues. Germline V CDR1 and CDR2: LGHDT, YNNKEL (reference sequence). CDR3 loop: CASSLTGDYGYTF. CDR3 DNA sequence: TGTGCCAGCAGCCTGACAGGTGACTATGGCTACACCTTC.

CDR3 nucleotide sequence: TGTGCCAGCAGCGTAGGGTATTGGGACTTCGGAAACACCATATATTTT. Protein: CASSVGYWDFGNTIYF. The chain joins TRBV9 to TRBJ1-3, with D perhaps TRBD1 (5 bases). The V end lost 0 bases, the J end lost 4 bases, and 14 bases lay between the germline ends. Germline CDR1 SGDLS, CDR2 YYNGEE. The CDR3 extends over 16 amino acids. Variable domain in full (rest from reference TRBV9 and TRBJ1-3): DSGVTQTPKHLITATGQRVTLRCSPRSGDLSVYWYQQSLDQGLQFLIQYYNGEERAKGNILERFSAQQFPDLHSELNLSSLELGDSALYFCASSVGYWDFGNTIYFGEGSWLTVV.

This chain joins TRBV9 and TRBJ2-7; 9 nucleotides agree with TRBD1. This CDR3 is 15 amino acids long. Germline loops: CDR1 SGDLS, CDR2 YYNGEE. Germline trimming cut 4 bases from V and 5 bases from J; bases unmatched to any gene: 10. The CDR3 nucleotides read TGTGCCAGCAGCCCCTCAGGGACAGGGTTTCACGAGCAGTACTTC. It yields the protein CASSPSGTGFHEQYF.

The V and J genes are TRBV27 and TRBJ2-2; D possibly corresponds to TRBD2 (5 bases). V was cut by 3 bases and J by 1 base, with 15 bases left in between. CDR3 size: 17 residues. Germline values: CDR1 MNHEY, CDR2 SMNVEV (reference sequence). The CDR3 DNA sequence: TGTGCCAGCAGTTTCCGGCCGCCTGCGGGGAACACCGGGGAGCTGTTTTTT. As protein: CASSFRPPAGNTGELFF.

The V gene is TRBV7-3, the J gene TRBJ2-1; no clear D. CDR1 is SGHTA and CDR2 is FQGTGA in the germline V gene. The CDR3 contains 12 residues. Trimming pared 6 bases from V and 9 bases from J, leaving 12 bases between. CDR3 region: CASSLSNGEQFF. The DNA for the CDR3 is TGTGCCAGCAGTCTCAGCAATGGTGAGCAGTTCTTC.

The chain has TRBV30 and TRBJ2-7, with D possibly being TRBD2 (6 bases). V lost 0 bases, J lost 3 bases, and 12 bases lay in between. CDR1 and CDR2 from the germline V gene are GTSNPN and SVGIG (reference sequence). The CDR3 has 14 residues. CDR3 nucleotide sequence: TGTGCCTGGAGTGTCGGGGGTCTCAACTACGAGCAGTACTTC. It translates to CAWSVGGLNYEQYF.